Given below is one T cell receptor (beta chain) in context. The data belong to a study of cytomegalovirus exposure and HLA in healthy donors. V lost 5 bases and J lost 5, with 12 bases in between. Germline V CDR1 and CDR2: MRHNA, SNTAGT. There are 13 residues in the CDR3. Separate from the roughly 710-subject first cohort, the 120-subject validation cohort was the one that the donors belonged to. The data were produced by immunoSEQ multiplex PCR, yet TCRdb's version contains in-frame clones alone and is incomplete. The sample has roughly 150,000 clones, around nine tenths seen once. The rearrangement links TRBV6-4 to TRBJ1-2, with a possible D match to TRBD1 (6 bases). This TCR derives from a man aged 18 to 35 in good health and CMV-seropositive. Sequencing was done on a sample of PBMCs. The CDR3 DNA is TGTGCCAGCAGTCAACAGGGCCAATATGGCTACACCTTC. Amino acid sequence: CASSQQGQYGYTF.